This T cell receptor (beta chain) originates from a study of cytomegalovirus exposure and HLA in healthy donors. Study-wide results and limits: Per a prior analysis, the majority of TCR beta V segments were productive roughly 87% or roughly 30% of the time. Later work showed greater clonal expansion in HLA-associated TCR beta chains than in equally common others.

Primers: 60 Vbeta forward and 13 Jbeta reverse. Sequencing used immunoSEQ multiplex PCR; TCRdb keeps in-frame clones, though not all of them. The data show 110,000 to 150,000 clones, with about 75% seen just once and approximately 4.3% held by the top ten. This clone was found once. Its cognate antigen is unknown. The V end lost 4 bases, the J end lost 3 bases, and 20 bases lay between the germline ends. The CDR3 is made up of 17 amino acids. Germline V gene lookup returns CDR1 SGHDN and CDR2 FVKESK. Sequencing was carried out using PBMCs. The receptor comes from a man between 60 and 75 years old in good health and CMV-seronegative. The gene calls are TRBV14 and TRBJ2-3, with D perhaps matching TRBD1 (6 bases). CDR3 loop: CASSLGTTTRWTDTQYF. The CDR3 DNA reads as TGTGCCAGCAGCCTTGGGACAACTACCCGTTGGACAGATACGCAGTATTTT.